This T cell receptor (beta chain) was recorded in a study of blood T cell repertoires in COVID-19. The wider study: The United States, Italy and Spain supplied acute and convalescent COVID-19 samples. The analysed material was cDNA or gDNA that came from T cells, B-cell-depleted T cells, or PBMCs.

Original analysis: How many nucleated cells were present was estimated from reference gene primer amplification. Clones were sequenced by immunoSEQ multiplex PCR, and TCRdb holds only the in-frame ones, with some missing. D and trimming were read from the DNA, whereas the V and J calls and clone size are those reported in that table. The sample records approximately 100,000 clones, roughly 71% being singletons. CDR1 is SQVTM, CDR2 ANQGSEA, per germline. The CDR3 covers 14 residues. With 1 base clipped from V and 3 bases from J, the junction kept 4 bases outside the gene matches. This chain uses TRBV29-1 with TRBJ2-3, with 7 positions matching TRBD2. The source of this sequence is an elderly man with acute or convalescent COVID-19. Material: peripheral blood. CDR3 nucleotides: TGCAGCGTTGAAGCCCCAGCGGGGACAGATACGCAGTATTTT. Its translation: CSVEAPAGTDTQYF.